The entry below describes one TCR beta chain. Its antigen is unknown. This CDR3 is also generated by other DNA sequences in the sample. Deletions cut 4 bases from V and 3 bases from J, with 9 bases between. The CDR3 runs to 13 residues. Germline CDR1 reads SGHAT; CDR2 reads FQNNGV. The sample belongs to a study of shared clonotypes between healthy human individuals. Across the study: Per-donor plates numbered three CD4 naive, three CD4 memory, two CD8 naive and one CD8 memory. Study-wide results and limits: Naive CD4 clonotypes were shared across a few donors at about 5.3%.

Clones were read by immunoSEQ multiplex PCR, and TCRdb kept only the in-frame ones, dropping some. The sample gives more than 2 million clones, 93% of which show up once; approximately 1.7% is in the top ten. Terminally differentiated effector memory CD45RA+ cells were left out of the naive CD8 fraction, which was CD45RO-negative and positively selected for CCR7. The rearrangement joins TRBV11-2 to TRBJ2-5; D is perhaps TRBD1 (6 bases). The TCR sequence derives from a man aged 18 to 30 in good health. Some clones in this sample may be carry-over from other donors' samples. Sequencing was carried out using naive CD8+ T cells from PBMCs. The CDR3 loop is CASSSRTEETQYF. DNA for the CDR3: TGTGCCAGCAGCTCACGGACAGAAGAGACCCAGTACTTC.